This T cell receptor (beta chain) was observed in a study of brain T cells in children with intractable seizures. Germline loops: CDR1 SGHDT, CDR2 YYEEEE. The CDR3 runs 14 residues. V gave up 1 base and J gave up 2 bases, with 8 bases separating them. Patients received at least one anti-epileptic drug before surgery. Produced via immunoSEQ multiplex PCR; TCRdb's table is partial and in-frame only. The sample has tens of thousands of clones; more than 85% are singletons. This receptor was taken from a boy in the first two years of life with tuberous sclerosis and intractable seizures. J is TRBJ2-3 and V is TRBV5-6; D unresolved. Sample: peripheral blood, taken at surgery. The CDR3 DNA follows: TGTGCCAGCAGCTTGAGGCAGACCACAGATACGCAGTATTTT. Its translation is CASSLRQTTDTQYF.